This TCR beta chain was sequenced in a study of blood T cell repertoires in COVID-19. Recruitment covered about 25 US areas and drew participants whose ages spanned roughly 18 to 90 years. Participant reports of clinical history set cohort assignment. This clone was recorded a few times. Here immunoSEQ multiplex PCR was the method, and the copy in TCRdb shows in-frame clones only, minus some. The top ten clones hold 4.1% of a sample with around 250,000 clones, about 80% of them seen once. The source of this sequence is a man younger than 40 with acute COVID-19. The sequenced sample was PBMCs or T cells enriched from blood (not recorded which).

The CDR3 sequence: CASSPPISGRAYNEQFF. In nucleotides, the CDR3 is TGTGCCAGCTCACCACCGATCTCTGGGAGGGCCTACAATGAGCAGTTCTTC. The chain combines TRBV18 with TRBJ2-1; the match to TRBD2 covers 7 bases. This CDR3 is built from 17 residues. CDR1 is KGHSH, CDR2 LQKENI, per germline. The V gene end was trimmed by 0 bases and the J gene end by 2 bases; junction bases not matched to a gene: 7. The complete variable domain, with remaining parts taken from reference TRBV18 and TRBJ2-1, reads NAGVMQNPRHLVRRRGQEARLRCSPMKGHSHVYWYRQLPEEGLKFMVYLQKENIIDESGMPKERFSAEFPKEGPSILRIQQVVRGDSAAYFCASSPPISGRAYNEQFFGPGTRLTVL.